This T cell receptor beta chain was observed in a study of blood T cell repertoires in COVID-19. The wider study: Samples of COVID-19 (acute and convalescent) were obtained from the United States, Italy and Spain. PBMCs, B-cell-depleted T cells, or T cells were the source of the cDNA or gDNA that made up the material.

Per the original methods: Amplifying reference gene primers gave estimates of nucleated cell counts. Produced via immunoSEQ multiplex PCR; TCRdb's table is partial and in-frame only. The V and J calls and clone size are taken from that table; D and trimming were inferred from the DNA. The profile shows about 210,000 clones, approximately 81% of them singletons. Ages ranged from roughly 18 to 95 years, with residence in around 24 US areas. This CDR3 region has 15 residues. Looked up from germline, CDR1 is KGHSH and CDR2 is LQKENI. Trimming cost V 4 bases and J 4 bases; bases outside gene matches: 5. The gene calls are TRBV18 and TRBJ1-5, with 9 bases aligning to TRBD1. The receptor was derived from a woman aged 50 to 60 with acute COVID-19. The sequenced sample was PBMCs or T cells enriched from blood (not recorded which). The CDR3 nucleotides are TGTGCCAGCTCACGGGACAGGGACCTTAATCAGCCCCAGCATTTT. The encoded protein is CASSRDRDLNQPQHF. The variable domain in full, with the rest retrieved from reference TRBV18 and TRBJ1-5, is NAGVMQNPRHLVRRRGQEARLRCSPMKGHSHVYWYRQLPEEGLKFMVYLQKENIIDESGMPKERFSAEFPKEGPSILRIQQVVRGDSAAYFCASSRDRDLNQPQHFGDGTRLSIL.